This is a list of T cell receptor beta chains from one sample in a study of blood T cell repertoires in COVID-19. Profiled with immunoSEQ multiplex PCR; TCRdb holds only in-frame clones, not every one. The data hold about 210,000 clones, with roughly nine tenths observed a single time. Sequenced sample: peripheral blood. These receptors were obtained from a man in his forties or fifties with acute or convalescent COVID-19. Both conserved end residues are part of each CDR3. A D gene is named only where the DNA matches it firmly. Only part of the rows carry a size: once, few, many, or a class if the clone is expanded.

clone size,J gene,D gene,V gene,CDR3 length,CDR3 protein,CDR3 DNA
-,TRBJ1-4,-,TRBV27,14,CASSFGIWGGKLFF,TGTGCCAGCAGTTTTGGTATATGGGGGGGAAAACTGTTTTTT
-,TRBJ1-5,-,TRBV15,13,CATHADRGQPQHF,TGTGCCACCCACGCAGACCGCGGTCAGCCCCAGCATTTT
few,TRBJ2-7,-,TRBV23-1,16,CASSQSWTAVSYEQYF,TGCGCCAGCAGTCAATCGTGGACAGCCGTCTCCTACGAGCAGTACTTC
-,TRBJ2-7,-,TRBV10-3,15,CAISESRGSRYEQYF,TGTGCCATCAGTGAGTCCCGGGGGTCACGCTACGAGCAGTACTTC
-,TRBJ2-3,-,TRBV27,16,CASSPPRQRLTDTQYF,TGTGCCAGCAGTCCCCCGCGCCAGCGACTCACAGATACGCAGTATTTT
once,TRBJ2-3,-,TRBV5-1,13,CASSLGNLDTQYF,TGCGCCAGCAGCTTGGGAAACTTGGATACGCAGTATTTT
-,TRBJ1-1,TRBD1,TRBV5-4,13,CASKGQMNTEAFF,TGTGCCAGCAAGGGACAGATGAACACTGAAGCTTTCTTT
-,TRBJ2-7,-,TRBV6-5,13,CASKPTLRYEQYF,TGTGCCAGCAAGCCGACGTTGCGGTACGAGCAGTACTTC
-,TRBJ1-6,TRBD1,TRBV28,17,CASSLFPGGASGSPLHF,TGTGCCAGCAGTTTATTCCCAGGGGGCGCGTCAGGTTCACCCCTCCACTTT
-,TRBJ2-1,-,TRBV5-1,14,CASRGDSSYNEQFF,TGCGCCAGCAGGGGCGATAGCTCCTACAATGAGCAGTTCTTC
once,TRBJ2-7,TRBD2,TRBV5-1,15,CASSLAGGGSYEQYF,TGCGCCAGCAGCTTGGCGGGCGGGGGCTCCTACGAGCAGTACTTC
-,TRBJ2-3,-,TRBV28,15,CASSLSDTNTDTQYF,TGTGCCAGCAGTTTATCGGACACCAACACAGATACGCAGTATTTT
-,TRBJ2-5,TRBD2,TRBV19,16,CASSSHRAGAPETQYF,TGTGCCAGTAGTTCTCACCGAGCGGGAGCACCCGAGACCCAGTACTTC
once,TRBJ2-3,TRBD1,TRBV5-1,16,CASSLYQGAQIGAQYF,TGCGCCAGCAGCTTGTATCAGGGGGCGCAGATAGGCGCGCAGTATTTT
-,TRBJ1-1,-,TRBV7-2,15,CASSPPGLGNTEAFF,TGTGCCAGCAGCCCGCCGGGATTGGGGAACACTGAAGCTTTCTTT
few,TRBJ2-3,TRBD1,TRBV27,14,CASRRQGYTDTQYF,TGTGCCAGCCGGAGACAGGGCTACACAGATACGCAGTATTTT